The TCR beta chain described here comes from a study of T cell responses to AZD1222 COVID-19 vaccine. Notes on the study in general: Seropositive AZD1222 recipients at baseline numbered only five or six. Repertoires were obtained solely post-peak T cell response. It should be noted that donors were predominantly white British and more often female, and clonal diversity was possibly underestimated. Nearly half of unique spike-specific TCRs reportedly avoided B.1.351 and B.1.1.7 mutated regions.

This CDR3 region has 14 residues. V was pared by 2 bases and J by 0 bases, with 8 bases between. The germline V gene encodes CDR1 SGHRS and CDR2 YFSETQ. Regarding this clone: Its cognate antigen is unknown.

Method: immunoSEQ multiplex PCR; TCRdb's copy keeps in-frame clones and lacks some. The repertoire holds 55,000 to 75,000 clones, with 85% to 90% as singletons. V gene TRBV5-1 combines with J gene TRBJ1-2; D is unresolved. The source material was peripheral blood, sampled on day 0 of AZD1222 vaccination. The TCR originated in an adult in good health. DNA of the CDR3: TGCGCCAGCAGCTTAGGGTTTTCTAACTATGGCTACACCTTC. Translated, it gives CASSLGFSNYGYTF. The full variable domain, in which reference TRBV5-1 and TRBJ1-2 provide the parts outside the CDR3, is KAGVTQTPRYLIKTRGQQVTLSCSPISGHRSVSWYQQTPGQGLQFLFEYFSETQRNKGNFPGRFSGRQFSNSRSEMNVSTLELGDSALYLCASSLGFSNYGYTFGSGTRLTVV.